This T cell receptor beta chain was identified in a study of identical twins. The CDR3 covers 13 residues. The V end lost 4 bases, the J end lost 3 bases, and 9 bases lay between the germline ends. Germline CDR1 is MNHEY and CDR2 is SVGEGT. TCRdb re-analysed the 5' RACE reads in MiXCR, keeping a single row per CDR3 protein. Here the sample spans 450,000 or so distinct CDR3 sequences, more than 20% being singletons. Broader study findings: Zero-insertion analyses might be partly confounded by invariant T cells like MAIT and iNKT.

A word on this clonotype: Its antigen is unknown.

In addition, the sample was reused for a study of T cells expressing NK-cell markers. In that study: Each TCR beta repertoire originated in sorted T cells that were CD3+CD56+NKG2C+, CD3+CD56+NKG2C- or CD3+CD56-NKG2C+.

The sequence derives from a woman aged 18-35 years in good health. The source material was CD4+ T cells sorted from blood. This chain links TRBV6-2 or TRBV6-3 with TRBJ1-2; D remains unclear. Here the CDR3 reads CASSFTRYYGYTF. The CDR3 DNA sequence: TGTGCCAGCAGTTTCACCCGCTACTATGGCTACACCTTC.